What follows describes a single T cell receptor beta chain. What this receptor recognizes is not known. A much more abundant neighbour one base away suggests this may be a read error. This specimen's treatment or condition label, per the study, means: live attenuated yellow fever vaccine strain. At each blood-draw timepoint, two biological replicates of bulk PBMCs were collected. A standard Ficoll-Paque protocol was used to isolate PBMCs from peripheral blood. RNA was extracted with TriZol from bulk PBMCs, CD4 and CD8 fractions, and dextramer-positive and dextramer-negative fractions. This entry comes from a study of T cells after yellow fever vaccination (dated by TCRdb to the late 2010s). Background for the entire study: The SMART-Seq v4 Ultra Low Input RNA kit was used to prepare libraries from fractions with low cell numbers. To follow T-cell clones before and after both primary and booster YFV17D yellow fever vaccination, bulk TCR alpha and beta repertoires underwent longitudinal sequencing. Two healthy male donors, one aged 18 to 30 and one aged 30 to 40 years, made up the cohort. Blood was drawn at multiple timepoints before and after primary and secondary immunization, with bulk PBMC replicates and cell subsets isolated.

The CDR3 numbers 15 residues from cysteine through phenylalanine. Here the CDR3 DNA is all that survives: 45 bases in frame from base 1. For CDR1 and CDR2, the germline V gene lists SGHRS and YFSETQ. Deletion took 6 bases off V and 0 bases off J, with a span of 13 bases between the germline ends. TCR cDNA was made using 5'RACE template switching, a step that added a universal primer site and unique molecular identifiers. Priming for cDNA synthesis came from both the TCR alpha and TCR beta constant segments. Library amplification used two PCR steps, and the second PCR step added sample barcodes and sequencing adapters. Sequencing of libraries was performed on Illumina HiSeq 2500 (2x100 bp) or NovaSeq (2x150 bp). In the authors' own workflow: Demultiplexing of reads and collapsing into UMI consensus sequences were performed with MIGEC, and V(D)J alignment was carried out with MiXCR. Using edgeR on replicate PBMC samples, clonotypes were called vaccine-responding if FDR was below 0.01 and the log2 fold change was above 5 up to day 15. CD4 or CD8 identity was assigned to each bulk clonotype according to whether the clonotype was present at higher abundance in the sequenced CD4 repertoire or the sequenced CD8 repertoire. TCRdb reworked the public reads: Q25 trimming with fastp, MiXCR clone assembly, productive beta chains retained. Duplicate CDR3 protein sequences are folded into a single record with the most common DNA and genes. The V and J calls, along with clone size, are taken from TCRdb and not from the paper's own processing. This sample gives 300,000 to 350,000 distinct CDR3 sequences in total; 8.1% of them show up just once. In total, the top ten clones hold around 17% of the sample.

What the study reported, not specific to this receptor: A small fraction of clonotypes appeared in both the CD4 and CD8 compartments, likely as a result of convergent recombination. Because abundant contaminating clonotypes from the bulk population could be contained in FACS-sorted repertoires, computational filtering was required. Only a couple of donors were included in the study, so the extent to which the findings can be generalized is limited. Compared with the primary T-cell response, the secondary T-cell response was faster but weaker, reaching its peak on day 5 rather than on day 15. After the booster, most of the clones that had expanded following primary vaccination were detected again (around 95% of CD4 and around 88% of CD8), which suggests that memory was broadly maintained.

The material was PBMCs, obtained about 41 days after the first yellow fever vaccination. The sequence joins TRBV5-1 to TRBJ2-1, and the D gene may be TRBD2, 6 bases matching. The sequence derives from a man aged 18 to 30 who received the YFV17D yellow fever vaccine. The nucleotide sequence is given as TGCGCCAGCAACCGGGACTTGAGCTCCTACAATGAGCAGTTCTTC. It specifies CASNRDLSSYNEQFF.